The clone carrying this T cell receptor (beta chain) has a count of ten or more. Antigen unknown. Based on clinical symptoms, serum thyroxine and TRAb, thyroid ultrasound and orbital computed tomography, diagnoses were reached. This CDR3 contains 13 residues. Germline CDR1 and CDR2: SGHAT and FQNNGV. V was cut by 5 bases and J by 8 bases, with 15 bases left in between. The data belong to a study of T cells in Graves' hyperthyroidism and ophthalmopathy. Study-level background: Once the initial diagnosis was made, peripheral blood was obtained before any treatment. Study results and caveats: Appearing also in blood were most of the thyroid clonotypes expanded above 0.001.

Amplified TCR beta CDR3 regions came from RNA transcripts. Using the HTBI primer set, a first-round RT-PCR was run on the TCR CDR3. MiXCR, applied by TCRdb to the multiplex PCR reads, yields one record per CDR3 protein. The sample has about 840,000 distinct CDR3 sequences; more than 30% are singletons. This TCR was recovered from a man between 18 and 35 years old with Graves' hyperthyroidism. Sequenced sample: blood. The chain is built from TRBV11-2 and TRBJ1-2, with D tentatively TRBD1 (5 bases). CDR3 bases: TGTGCCAGCAGCCAGGGTGAAGGTGGCGGCTACACCTTC. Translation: CASSQGEGGGYTF.